Sequencing of this TCR beta chain was carried out in a study of blood T cell repertoires in COVID-19. Overall study context: Acute and convalescent COVID-19 specimens originated in the United States, Italy and Spain. The cDNA or gDNA used as material had been derived from T cells, B-cell-depleted T cells, or PBMCs.

Original analysis: Reference gene primer amplification gave nucleated cell count estimates. Measured with immunoSEQ multiplex PCR; TCRdb has only the in-frame clones, and not every one. V, J and clone size derive from that table, while D and trimming were established from the DNA sequence. Among 200,000 to 250,000 clones listed, roughly four fifths were seen once. The CDR3 totals 16 residues. Trimming took 8 bases from V and 7 from J; bases not matched to a gene: 17. Germline V gives CDR1 KGHSH, CDR2 LQKENI. V and J are TRBV18 and TRBJ1-5, with 7 bases fitting TRBD1. Sequencing was done on a sample of peripheral blood. The receptor was isolated from a man between 45 and 60 years old with acute or convalescent COVID-19. CDR3 nucleotide sequence: TGTGCCAGCACTCCATTTGAAAACAGGGGTGAGCAGCCCCAGCATTTT. As protein: CASTPFENRGEQPQHF.